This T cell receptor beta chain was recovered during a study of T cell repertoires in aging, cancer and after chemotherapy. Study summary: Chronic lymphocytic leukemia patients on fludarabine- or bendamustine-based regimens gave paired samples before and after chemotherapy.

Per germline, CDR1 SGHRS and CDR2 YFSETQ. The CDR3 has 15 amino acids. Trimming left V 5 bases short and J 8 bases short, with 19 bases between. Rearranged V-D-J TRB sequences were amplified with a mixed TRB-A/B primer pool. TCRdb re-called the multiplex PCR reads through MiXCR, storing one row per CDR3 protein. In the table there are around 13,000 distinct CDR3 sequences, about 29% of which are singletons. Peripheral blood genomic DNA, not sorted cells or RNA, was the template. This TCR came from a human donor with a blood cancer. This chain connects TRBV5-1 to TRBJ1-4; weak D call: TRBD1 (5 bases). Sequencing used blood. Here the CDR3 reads CASRGAGGVEEKLFF. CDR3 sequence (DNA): TGCGCCAGCAGAGGGGCGGGAGGCGTCGAGGAAAAACTGTTTTTT.